The 19 T cell receptor beta chains presented below share a single source sample, sequenced in a study of cytomegalovirus exposure and HLA in healthy donors. It was with 60 Vbeta and 13 Jbeta primers that the PCR ran. TCRdb's table, derived via immunoSEQ multiplex PCR, lists solely in-frame clones and lacks some. The sample yields roughly 110,000 clones, 75% seen once. The sample comprised PBMCs. Source of these receptors: a man aged 40-50 years in good health and CMV-seronegative.

This clone turned up a few times. V is TRBV27 and J is TRBJ1-2; TRBD1 matches at 12 bases. The CDR3 loop spans 19 amino acids. Unmatched junction bases numbered 16, after V lost 4 bases and J lost 4 bases. Germline CDR1 and CDR2: MNHEY and SMNVEV (reference sequence). The CDR3 reads CASSSTRPGQGAEGYGYTF. In DNA form, the CDR3 reads TGTGCCAGCAGTTCTACTCGACCGGGACAGGGGGCGGAGGGCTATGGCTACACCTTC.

For this clone: At the DNA level, this CDR3 is encoded by other sequences in the same sample as well. The genes are TRBV11-1 and TRBJ2-3; 9 bases fit TRBD2. This CDR3 contains 18 residues. J lost 6 bases, V lost 2 bases, and 15 bases had no gene match. Germline loops: CDR1 SGHAT, CDR2 FQDESV (reference sequence). The CDR3 DNA reads TGTGCCAGCAGCTTACCAGAAAGGACTAGCGCAACCACGGATACGCAGTATTTT. Amino acids: CASSLPERTSATTDTQYF.

This chain joins TRBV2 and TRBJ2-2; TRBD2 matches 8 bases. Germline CDR1 SNHLY, CDR2 FYNNEI. CDR3 size: 14 residues. The junction had 3 bases not matched to a gene; V was cut back by 6 bases and J by 3 bases. The CDR3 bases are TGTGCCAGCAGCAGGCGGGGGGACACCGGGGAGCTGTTTTTT. Protein: CASSRRGDTGELFF.

This chain uses TRBV18 with TRBJ2-1; 8 bases are shared with TRBD2. V lost 6 bases, J lost 0 bases, and 1 base stayed unmatched. Germline V gene sequence: CDR1 KGHSH, CDR2 LQKENI. The CDR3 is 14 amino acids. CDR3 nucleotide sequence: TGTGCCAGCTCCGGGGGGGCCTCCTACAATGAGCAGTTCTTC. Protein: CASSGGASYNEQFF.

V is TRBV2 and J is TRBJ1-1; perhaps TRBD1 as D (6 bases). Germline V lookup: CDR1 SNHLY, CDR2 FYNNEI. The V and J ends lost 7 bases and 1 base respectively, with 13 bases between them. This CDR3 region has 14 residues. As DNA, the CDR3 is TGTGCCAGCAACTCAGGGGTGCCGAACACTGAAGCTTTCTTT. Translated: CASNSGVPNTEAFF.

The chain uses TRBV5-3 and TRBJ2-7, with 8 bases matching TRBD1. TRBV5-3 is assigned to the ORF class and has an uncertain function. After removal of 5 bases from V and 1 base from J, the junction contained 8 bases not matched to a gene. The length of the CDR3 is 15 residues. The CDR3 sequence: CARSPDRVHSYEQYF. CDR3 nucleotide sequence: TGTGCCAGAAGTCCGGACAGGGTACATTCCTACGAGCAGTACTTC.

V gene TRBV30 combines with J gene TRBJ2-2; 9 bases are a match to TRBD2. This CDR3 is built from 14 residues. Germline V gene lookup returns CDR1 GTSNPN and CDR2 SVGIG (reference sequence). V dropped 8 bases and J dropped 5; count of bases not matched to a gene: 9. CDR3 region: CAQLGSGGTGELFF. The CDR3 DNA follows: TGTGCCCAACTCGGGAGCGGGGGGACCGGGGAGCTGTTTTTT.

The V gene is TRBV5-5, the J gene TRBJ1-5, with D hard to call. Germline-derived CDR1 and CDR2 are SGHKS and YYEKEE (reference sequence). This CDR3 spans 14 amino acids. Trimming stripped 1 base from V and 3 bases from J, with 8 bases between. Here the CDR3 reads CASSLIRDNQPQHF. CDR3 bases: TGTGCCAGCAGCTTGATTCGGGACAATCAGCCCCAGCATTTT.

The chain is built from TRBV4-2 and TRBJ2-3; 11 nucleotides line up with TRBD2. Germline loops: CDR1 LGHNA, CDR2 YNFKEQ. The J segment lost 1 base and the V segment lost 0 bases, leaving 9 bases of the junction unmatched. This CDR3 comprises 19 residues. CDR3 coding DNA: TGTGCCAGCAGCCAAGATTTTACTAGCGGGGGTTATCGCACAGATACGCAGTATTTT. Translated, it gives CASSQDFTSGGYRTDTQYF.

For this clone: The junction departs from germline at one end; a sequencing error may be responsible. This rearrangement joins TRBV5-1 to TRBJ2-3; 15 positions agree with TRBD2. The CDR3 totals 16 residues. Germline V lookup: CDR1 SGHRS, CDR2 YFSETQ. The CDR3 is CASSLGLAGGIDTQYF. The CDR3 DNA reads TGCGCCAGCAGTTTGGGACTAGCGGGGGGAATAGATACGCAGTATTTT.

This clone appeared a few times. V is TRBV2 and J is TRBJ2-7, with 8 bases identical to TRBD1. J was trimmed by 3 bases and V by 7 bases; bases with no gene match: 8. This CDR3 comprises 14 residues. Germline V gene data show CDR1 as SNHLY and CDR2 as FYNNEI. The CDR3 is CASNSRDRHYEQYF. The CDR3, as DNA: TGTGCCAGCAACTCCCGGGACAGGCACTACGAGCAGTACTTC.

The rearrangement links TRBV4-2 to TRBJ2-1; 9 bases line up with TRBD2. CDR1 is LGHNA, CDR2 YNFKEQ, per germline. The CDR3 extends over 17 amino acids. Trimming took 1 base from V and 2 from J; bases not matched to a gene: 6. DNA of the CDR3: TGTGCCAGCAGCCAAGTCGAACTAGCGGGCACCTACAATGAGCAGTTCTTC. Translating gives CASSQVELAGTYNEQFF.

This clone has a single count. The J gene is TRBJ2-7, the V gene TRBV10-3; 7 positions match TRBD2. CDR3 size: 14 residues. Trimming cost V 2 bases and J 5 bases; bases outside gene matches: 6. Germline V gene lookup returns CDR1 ENHRY and CDR2 SYGVKD. CDR3 DNA: TGTGCCATCAGTGAGGGACTAGGGGACCACGAGCAGTACTTC. Translation: CAISEGLGDHEQYF.

The gene calls are TRBV7-2 and TRBJ2-6; D might be TRBD1 (6 bases). Trimming shortened V by 6 bases and J by 4 bases, and 16 bases separated the two germline ends. This CDR3 spans 16 amino acids. Germline CDR1 is SGHTA and CDR2 is FQGNSA. DNA of the CDR3: TGTGCCAGCAGGAGAGGGGGTTCTCCCGGGGCCAACGTCCTGACTTTC. Translating gives CASRRGGSPGANVLTF.

V and J are TRBV7-6 and TRBJ2-5, with D possibly TRBD2 on 5 matching bases. The CDR3 covers 12 residues. V was shortened by 0 bases and J by 7 bases, with 6 bases between the two germline ends. Germline CDR1 reads SGHVS; CDR2 reads FNYEAQ. CDR3 in amino acids: CASSLARGTQYF. In DNA, the CDR3 is TGTGCCAGCAGCTTAGCTCGGGGGACCCAGTACTTC.

A single count supports this clone. The chain joins TRBV10-3 to TRBJ1-1, with 9 bases lining up with TRBD1. The CDR3 length is 13 residues. Germline trimming cut 11 bases from V and 3 bases from J; bases unmatched to any gene: 7. In germline, CDR1 is ENHRY, CDR2 SYGVKD. In DNA form, the CDR3 reads TGTGCCGCCCGGGACAGGGCGGACACTGAAGCTTTCTTT. The encoded protein is CAARDRADTEAFF.

The chain links TRBV18 to TRBJ2-2, with D unresolved. Germline V gives CDR1 KGHSH, CDR2 LQKENI. Trimming took 3 bases from V and 2 from J, leaving 7 bases between them. The CDR3 contains 14 residues. The CDR3 sequence: CASSPNTNTGELFF. The CDR3 DNA reads TGTGCCAGCTCACCTAACACAAACACCGGGGAGCTGTTTTTT.

The gene calls are TRBV30 and TRBJ2-4, with TRBD1 matching 8 bases. Germline trimming cut 8 bases from V and 8 bases from J; bases unmatched to any gene: 11. Germline CDR1 is GTSNPN and CDR2 is SVGIG (reference sequence). The CDR3 has 13 residues. DNA for the CDR3: TGTGCCGGCGTCGGACAGGGTCGTGACATTCAGTACTTC. The encoded protein is CAGVGQGRDIQYF. Together with reference TRBV30 and TRBJ2-4, the CDR3 gives the full variable domain: SQTIHQWPATLVQPVGSPLSLECTVEGTSNPNLYWYRQAAGRGLQLLFYSVGIGQISSEVPQNLSASRPQDRQFILSSKKLLLSDSGFYLCAGVGQGRDIQYFGAGTRLSVL.

V gene TRBV7-2 combines with J gene TRBJ2-5; 10 nucleotides line up with TRBD2. V lost 3 bases to trimming and J lost 5 bases; unmatched junction nucleotides: 3. Germline V lookup: CDR1 SGHTA, CDR2 FQGNSA. CDR3 length equals 14 residues. The CDR3 loop is CASSLSGGAETQYF. In nucleotides, the CDR3 is TGTGCCAGCAGCTTGAGCGGGGGGGCGGAGACCCAGTACTTC.